These 30 T cell receptor beta chains originate from one sample sequenced in a study of T cell changes during pregnancy in multiple sclerosis. TCRdb's table, derived via immunoSEQ multiplex PCR, lists solely in-frame clones and lacks some. This sample has 58,000 or so clones; around 93% occur once, and the top ten carry roughly 2.3%. The source material was peripheral blood, sampled in the first trimester of pregnancy. The source of these receptors is a female donor with multiple sclerosis, enrolled in a pregnancy study.

In this sample, this clone turned up once. This CDR3 reads CPRGGDRGLETQYF. The CDR3 coding sequence is TGTCCTAGGGGGGGGGACAGGGGTTTGGAGACCCAGTACTTC. The chain carries TRBV19 and TRBJ2-5; TRBD1 aligns across 10 bases. The CDR3 spans 14 residues. Germline V gene lookup returns CDR1 LNHDA and CDR2 SQIVND (reference sequence).

CDR3 sequence reads: CASRDGLANEQFF. In nucleotides, the CDR3 is TGTGCCAGCAGAGACGGACTAGCGAATGAGCAGTTCTTC. The V gene is TRBV2, the J gene TRBJ2-1, with 9 positions matching TRBD2. V lost 6 bases and J lost 7; bases outside the gene matches: 4. This CDR3 has 13 residues. Germline loops: CDR1 SNHLY, CDR2 FYNNEI.

The genes are TRBV15 and TRBJ2-5, with 15 nucleotides matching TRBD2. J lost 4 bases, V lost 3 bases, and 3 bases had no gene match. Germline CDR1 reads LNHNV; CDR2 reads YYDKDF (reference sequence). The CDR3 runs 16 residues. This CDR3 reads CATSRLGLAGGETQYF. DNA of the CDR3: TGTGCCACCAGCAGGCTGGGACTAGCGGGAGGAGAGACCCAGTACTTC.

The chain joins TRBV5-8 to TRBJ2-7; D is possibly TRBD1 (6 bases). CDR1 and CDR2 from the germline V gene are SGHTS and YDEGEE. The CDR3 sequence is 15 residues long. The germline V and J ends were trimmed by 0 bases and 2 bases, with 12 bases remaining between them. In nucleotides, the CDR3 is TGTGCCAGCAGCTTGGAGGCCGGGACAACCTACGAGCAGTACTTC. As protein: CASSLEAGTTYEQYF.

The CDR3 loop is CASSTGGIMLSEQYF. CDR3 DNA sequence: TGTGCCAGCAGCACAGGGGGCATAATGTTGAGCGAGCAGTACTTC. The chain recombines TRBV5-5 with TRBJ2-7; TRBD1 agrees at 9 bases. The J segment lost 6 bases and the V segment lost 4 bases, leaving 11 bases of the junction unmatched. CDR1 and CDR2 from the germline V gene are SGHKS and YYEKEE (reference sequence). The CDR3 extends over 15 amino acids.

This chain joins TRBV27 and TRBJ2-7, with a weak D call TRBD1 (6 bases). The CDR3 is 14 amino acids. Trimming took off 6 bases at V and 0 bases at J, with 12 bases between the two ends. Looked up from germline, CDR1 is MNHEY and CDR2 is SMNVEV (reference sequence). CDR3: CASSLQGSSYEQYF. DNA for the CDR3: TGTGCCAGCAGCCTACAGGGTAGCTCCTACGAGCAGTACTTC.

This clone was seen only once. The chain recombines TRBV29-1 with TRBJ2-7; D is undetermined. Germline CDR1 reads SQVTM; CDR2 reads ANQGSEA. This CDR3 comprises 14 residues. The ends were cut back, 6 bases at V and 6 bases at J, with 21 bases in the middle. The CDR3 loop reads CSVMGPSLRSEQYF. CDR3 nucleotides: TGCAGCGTCATGGGCCCCTCCCTTCGAAGCGAGCAGTACTTC.

A single count supports this clone. This sequence joins TRBV28 and TRBJ2-4; D is perhaps TRBD2 (6 bases). The V gene's germline CDR1 is MDHEN and CDR2 SYDVKM. This CDR3 has 20 residues. V lost 3 bases and J lost 0, with 24 bases in between. Here the CDR3 reads CASSFGVRDFVLQAKNIQYF. The CDR3 coding sequence is TGTGCCAGCAGTTTTGGGGTCCGGGACTTCGTCCTTCAAGCCAAAAACATTCAGTACTTC.

The chain recombines TRBV5-5 with TRBJ1-2, with D perhaps TRBD1 (5 bases). Germline CDR1 SGHKS, CDR2 YYEKEE (reference sequence). This CDR3 contains 13 residues. The V gene lost 0 bases and the J gene lost 4 bases, with 7 bases spanning the gap. The CDR3 loop is CASSLGGGYGYTF. Written as DNA, the CDR3 is TGTGCCAGCAGCTTGGGGGGGGGCTATGGCTACACCTTC.

This clone was detected once. The CDR3 loop is CASSLVAGVTDTQYF. The CDR3 bases are TGCGCCAGCAGCTTGGTAGCGGGAGTTACAGATACGCAGTATTTT. The chain has TRBV5-1 and TRBJ2-3; 9 nucleotides line up with TRBD2. V was pared by 0 bases and J by 3 bases, with 2 bases of the junction left unmatched. This CDR3 comprises 15 residues. Germline V gives CDR1 SGHRS, CDR2 YFSETQ.

The chain combines TRBV19 with TRBJ1-5, with D possibly TRBD1 on 6 matching bases. Germline-derived CDR1 and CDR2 are LNHDA and SQIVND (reference sequence). With 1 base removed from V and 4 bases from J, the gap between germline ends came to 11 bases. The CDR3 length is 15 residues. This CDR3 reads CASSIVGTPNQPQHF. CDR3 DNA: TGTGCCAGTAGTATAGTGGGGACACCTAATCAGCCCCAGCATTTT.

This chain joins TRBV7-6 and TRBJ2-3; D not resolved. This CDR3 has 12 residues. Germline CDR1 reads SGHVS; CDR2 reads FNYEAQ. V shed 1 base and J shed 6 bases, with 5 bases lying between them. The CDR3 bases are TGTGCCAGCAGCTTAGGCGAGGATACGCAGTATTTT. Translated: CASSLGEDTQYF.

The chain carries TRBV25-1 and TRBJ2-7; 8 bases line up with TRBD1. Germline V gene sequence: CDR1 MGHDK, CDR2 SYGVNS. Trimming removed 8 bases from V and 2 bases from J; junction bases left unmatched: 8. The CDR3 runs to 14 residues. CDR3 nucleotides: TGTGCCAGCCACCAGGACAGGGATACCTACGAGCAGTACTTC. Translating it yields CASHQDRDTYEQYF.

The CDR3 DNA reads as TGCGCCAGCAGCCAAGAGGCGGTCTCTGGAAACACCATATATTTT. Translation gives CASSQEAVSGNTIYF. J is TRBJ1-3 and V is TRBV4-1, with D hard to call. Deletions cut 0 bases from V and 0 bases from J, with 6 bases between. The germline CDR1 and CDR2 sequences are MGHRA and YSYEKL. The CDR3 length is 15 residues.

The rearrangement joins TRBV7-6 to TRBJ2-1; a possible D gene is TRBD2 (5 bases). CDR3 length: 13 amino acids. V lost 2 bases to trimming and J lost 8 bases, with 10 bases between them. The germline CDR1 and CDR2 sequences are SGHVS and FNYEAQ. CDR3 nucleotide sequence: TGTGCCAGCAGCTTATTCTCCGGGGATGAGCAGTTCTTC. Translation gives CASSLFSGDEQFF.

This chain links TRBV19 with TRBJ1-1, with 8 bases matching TRBD1. V shed 9 bases, J shed 1 base, and the junction held 7 bases outside the gene matches. CDR3 size: 14 residues. In germline, CDR1 is LNHDA, CDR2 SQIVND (reference sequence). CDR3 bases: TGTGCCAGCGACCCCGGGACAGGGAACACTGAAGCTTTCTTT. Translated: CASDPGTGNTEAFF.

This sequence joins TRBV27 and TRBJ1-3, with D uncertain. The CDR3 runs 15 residues. Looked up from germline, CDR1 is MNHEY and CDR2 is SMNVEV (reference sequence). V shed 3 bases and J shed 4 bases, with 13 bases lying between them. CDR3 region: CASSFLPLSGNTIYF. The DNA for the CDR3 is TGTGCCAGCAGTTTCCTCCCCCTCTCCGGAAACACCATATATTTT.

V and J are TRBV4-3 and TRBJ2-1; D not resolved. V was shortened by 0 bases and J by 6 bases, with 12 bases between the two germline ends. Per the germline V gene, CDR1 is LGHNA and CDR2 is YSLEER. The CDR3 sequence is 15 residues long. In DNA, the CDR3 is TGCGCCAGCAGCCAAGATCTCGGAGATATCAATGAGCAGTTCTTC. Translation: CASSQDLGDINEQFF.

This clone came up once. The rearrangement uses TRBV6-1 and TRBJ2-1; 7 positions agree with TRBD1. Looked up from germline, CDR1 is MNHNS and CDR2 is SASEGT. The CDR3 sequence is 15 residues long. The V segment lost 6 bases and the J segment 7 bases; nucleotides outside the gene matches: 12. The CDR3: CASRRDRLTGNEQFF. The CDR3 region has the DNA TGTGCCAGCAGACGGGACAGACTAACGGGGAATGAGCAGTTCTTC.

The chain employs TRBV9 and TRBJ2-5; 11 bases line up with TRBD1. The length of the CDR3 is 16 residues. The V segment lost 2 bases and the J segment 5 bases; nucleotides outside the gene matches: 8. CDR1 and CDR2 (germline): SGDLS, YYNGEE. CDR3 loop: CASSVRPGTGGETQYF. As DNA, the CDR3 is TGTGCCAGCAGCGTGCGGCCAGGGACAGGGGGGGAGACCCAGTACTTC.

CDR3 protein: CASSLGWSQPQHF. The CDR3 DNA reads as TGTGCCAGCAGTTTAGGGTGGAGTCAGCCCCAGCATTTT. This chain uses TRBV28 with TRBJ1-5; D gene unclear. The CDR3 has 13 amino acids. Between the trimmed V and J ends, which lost 2 bases and 6 bases, there was a span of 8 bases. CDR1 and CDR2 (germline): MDHEN, SYDVKM.

V usage is TRBV11-3 and J usage is TRBJ2-1, with 9 bases identical to TRBD2. Germline V gene sequence: CDR1 SGHNT, CDR2 YENEEA. CDR3 length equals 16 residues. The V gene end was trimmed by 1 base and the J gene end by 6 bases; junction bases not matched to a gene: 7. CDR3 amino acids: CASSLVLAAGGNEQFF. The CDR3 DNA follows: TGTGCCAGCAGCTTAGTTTTAGCAGCGGGAGGCAATGAGCAGTTCTTC.

This rearrangement joins TRBV4-3 to TRBJ2-1; TRBD1 matches 9 bases. Germline CDR1 reads LGHNA; CDR2 reads YSLEER. V was clipped by 4 bases and J by 1 base; unmatched bases: 8. This CDR3 contains 17 residues. The CDR3: CASSLNLGQGSYNEQFF. The CDR3 nucleotides read TGCGCCAGCAGCCTCAACCTGGGACAGGGATCCTACAATGAGCAGTTCTTC.

The genes are TRBV27 and TRBJ2-7; D uncertain. Trimming cost V 2 bases and J 2 bases, with 16 bases left between them. Germline CDR1 MNHEY, CDR2 SMNVEV (reference sequence). This CDR3 is 16 amino acids long. The CDR3 sequence: CASSLDWRQSTYEQYF. The CDR3 coding sequence is TGTGCCAGCAGTTTAGATTGGCGGCAGTCTACCTACGAGCAGTACTTC.

The chain recombines TRBV11-2 with TRBJ1-2; D not certain. Trimming removed 0 bases at V and 0 bases at J, with 5 bases between. There are 14 residues in the CDR3. CDR1 is SGHAT and CDR2 is FQNNGV in the germline V gene. The CDR3 here is CASSLDTANYGYTF. The CDR3 coding sequence is TGTGCCAGCAGCTTAGATACGGCTAACTATGGCTACACCTTC.

The J gene is TRBJ2-7, the V gene TRBV7-2, with TRBD2 matching 13 bases. The CDR3 has 15 residues. CDR1 is SGHTA, CDR2 FQGNSA, per germline. V was pared by 5 bases and J by 7 bases, with 8 bases of the junction left unmatched. The CDR3 loop is CASSQQLAGGREQYF. As DNA, the CDR3 is TGTGCCAGCAGCCAACAACTAGCGGGAGGGCGAGAGCAGTACTTC.

This chain connects TRBV5-1 to TRBJ2-1; 8 bases align to TRBD1. The CDR3 spans 22 residues. After removal of 4 bases from V and 6 bases from J, the junction contained 30 bases not matched to a gene. The germline V gene has CDR1 SGHRS and CDR2 YFSETQ. This CDR3 reads CASSPQRGGQGARGSLGNEQFF. CDR3 sequence (DNA): TGCGCCAGCAGCCCTCAAAGGGGAGGACAGGGAGCCCGGGGGAGTCTAGGCAATGAGCAGTTCTTC.

The V gene is TRBV9, the J gene TRBJ1-1; D ambiguous. V lost 0 bases, J lost 8 bases, and 11 bases lay in between. CDR3 size: 13 residues. CDR1 SGDLS and CDR2 YYNGEE come from the germline V gene. CDR3 nucleotide sequence: TGTGCCAGCAGCGTAGACGGGGAGGTAGAAGCTTTCTTT. Translation: CASSVDGEVEAFF.

This chain uses TRBV4-2 with TRBJ2-1; 7 bases fit TRBD2. CDR3 length: 15 residues. V shed 0 bases, J shed 5 bases, and the junction held 4 bases outside the gene matches. The V gene's germline CDR1 is LGHNA and CDR2 YNFKEQ. The CDR3 coding sequence is TGTGCCAGCAGCCAAGATCCAGCGGGACACAATGAGCAGTTCTTC. Translated: CASSQDPAGHNEQFF.

The chain links TRBV13 to TRBJ2-1, with 7 bases fitting TRBD2. The CDR3 totals 18 residues. Germline CDR1 and CDR2: PRHDT and FYEKMQ (reference sequence). V lost 5 bases and J lost 0; bases outside the gene matches: 13. CDR3 nucleotide sequence: TGTGCCAGCAGCACCTGGCGGGAGCGGGGTTTCTCCTACAATGAGCAGTTCTTC. Translated, it gives CASSTWRERGFSYNEQFF.